The 18 T cell receptor beta chains below all came from one sample that was sequenced in a study of blood T cells in healthy people across ages. Using a J-beta primer mix together with a sample-barcoded 5' primer, a second PCR was run for roughly 7 to 11 cycles. One entry per CDR3 protein results from TCRdb running MiXCR on the 5' RACE reads. Of fewer than 800,000 distinct CDR3 sequences detected, just under 25% appear once; the ten largest clones hold 9% to 9.5%. These data also featured in a second study, about T cells of mothers and their children.

The material sequenced was blood. The receptors derive from a boy under 18 in good health.

V gene TRBV12-5 combines with J gene TRBJ2-7, with D perhaps TRBD2 (5 bases). The CDR3 has 15 residues. V shed 4 bases and J shed 2 bases, with 15 bases lying between them. In germline, CDR1 is LGHNT, CDR2 FRNRAP. This CDR3 is CASGWTDGLTYEQYF. The CDR3, as DNA: TGTGCTAGTGGTTGGACTGACGGGCTGACCTACGAGCAGTACTTC.

In this sample, this clonotype turned up a few times. The chain uses TRBV7-2 and TRBJ1-2, with unresolved D. V lost 3 bases to trimming and J lost 8 bases, with 10 bases between them. The CDR3 is 12 amino acids. The germline V gene has CDR1 SGHTA and CDR2 FQGNSA. The CDR3 DNA reads as TGTGCCAGCAGCTTTGGATCCGAGGGCTACACCTTC. Its translation is CASSFGSEGYTF.

V usage is TRBV4-3 and J usage is TRBJ2-7; D remains unclear. Germline CDR1 LGHNA, CDR2 YSLEER. Trimming pared 1 base from V and 8 bases from J, leaving 12 bases between. The CDR3 runs to 13 residues. The CDR3 loop is CASSQVPSAQQYF. The CDR3 DNA reads as TGCGCCAGCAGCCAAGTTCCGTCAGCTCAGCAGTACTTC.

This clonotype has just a few counts. The rearrangement uses TRBV7-2 and TRBJ2-5; 8 positions agree with TRBD2. Matching the DNA end better, TRBJ2-1 makes the J call doubtful. Germline V lookup: CDR1 SGHTA, CDR2 FQGNSA. CDR3 length: 14 residues. The CDR3: CASSPGLVVDEQFF. The DNA for the CDR3 is TGTGCCAGCAGCCCGGGACTAGTTGTCGATGAGCAGTTCTTC.

This chain connects TRBV20-1 to TRBJ2-5, with unresolved D. The DNA matches TRBJ2-7 better at its end, which makes the J call doubtful. Germline assignment: CDR1 DFQATT and CDR2 SNEGSKA (reference sequence). The CDR3 has 11 amino acids. Here the CDR3 reads CSARDLVEQYF. The DNA for the CDR3 is TGCAGTGCTAGAGATTTGGTCGAGCAGTACTTC.

The chain uses TRBV9 and TRBJ2-1; D perhaps matches TRBD2 (6 bases). This CDR3 contains 14 residues. V lost 3 bases, J lost 5 bases, and 12 bases lay in between. Germline loops: CDR1 SGDLS, CDR2 YYNGEE. DNA of the CDR3: TGTGCCAGCAGCGGAGGAGGGAGTCACAATGAGCAGTTCTTC. It translates to CASSGGGSHNEQFF. Supplemented by reference TRBV9 and TRBJ2-1, the full variable domain reads DSGVTQTPKHLITATGQRVTLRCSPRSGDLSVYWYQQSLDQGLQFLIQYYNGEERAKGNILERFSAQQFPDLHSELNLSSLELGDSALYFCASSGGGSHNEQFFGPGTRLTVL.

This clonotype has ten or more counts. The chain couples TRBV28 to TRBJ2-3; D is ambiguous. The CDR3 is 14 residues long. V lost 5 bases and J lost 0, with 9 bases in between. CDR1 is MDHEN and CDR2 is SYDVKM in the germline V gene. The CDR3 DNA reads as TGTGCCAGCAGTCCCCTGCTTAGCACAGATACGCAGTATTTT. Residues: CASSPLLSTDTQYF.

This chain uses TRBV20-1 with TRBJ2-7; 10 bases map to TRBD1. With 3 bases clipped from V and 2 bases from J, the junction kept 10 bases outside the gene matches. The CDR3 runs to 16 residues. Germline V gene lookup returns CDR1 DFQATT and CDR2 SNEGSKA (reference sequence). The DNA for the CDR3 is TGCAGTGCTAGGATTCTAATAGGGACAGGGGCCTACGAGCAGTACTTC. The encoded protein is CSARILIGTGAYEQYF.

In its sample, this clonotype was seen a few times. The V call is TRBV12-5, the J call TRBJ2-3, with D perhaps TRBD1 or TRBD2 (5 bases each). The CDR3 has 14 residues. The germline V gene encodes CDR1 LGHNT and CDR2 FRNRAP. Trimming removed 1 base at V and 6 bases at J, with 11 bases between. DNA of the CDR3: TGTGCTAGTGGTTTGGGTTCGGGACCGGATACGCAGTATTTT. Translating it yields CASGLGSGPDTQYF.

This rearrangement joins TRBV4-3 to TRBJ2-1, with D perhaps TRBD1 (5 bases). This CDR3 comprises 18 residues. The V end lost 0 bases, the J end lost 3 bases, and 18 bases lay between the germline ends. Germline loops: CDR1 LGHNA, CDR2 YSLEER. For the CDR3, the DNA is TGCGCCAGCAGCCAAGATTGGGTAATGACAGCCCTCTACAATGAGCAGTTCTTC. Its translation is CASSQDWVMTALYNEQFF.

The V call is TRBV28, the J call TRBJ2-7, with 14 nucleotides matching TRBD2. V lost 3 bases and J lost 7; bases outside the gene matches: 8. Germline V gives CDR1 MDHEN, CDR2 SYDVKM. CDR3 size: 16 residues. CDR3 nucleotides: TGTGCCAGCAGTTTTCCCCGGGGACTAGCGGGGGATGAGCAGTACTTC. Encoded protein: CASSFPRGLAGDEQYF.

The rearrangement joins TRBV6-1 to TRBJ2-7; D is uncertain. This CDR3 region has 15 residues. CDR1 MNHNS and CDR2 SASEGT come from the germline V gene. Trimming took off 3 bases at V and 0 bases at J, with 12 bases between the two ends. The DNA for the CDR3 is TGTGCCAGCAGTGAGATCGGGTTCCCCTCCTACGAGCAGTACTTC. Amino acids: CASSEIGFPSYEQYF.

A few counts support this clonotype. This chain uses TRBV6-2 or TRBV6-3 with TRBJ2-5; D call uncertain. V lost 7 bases, J lost 1 base, and 16 bases lay in between. CDR3 length: 15 amino acids. The germline CDR1 and CDR2 sequences are MNHEY and SVGEGT. CDR3 nucleotide sequence: TGTGCCAGCACCCACTCACCCCGAATCCAAGAGACCCAGTACTTC. Protein: CASTHSPRIQETQYF.

This clonotype was detected only a few times. This chain connects TRBV29-1 to TRBJ2-7, with D perhaps matching TRBD1 or TRBD2 (5 bases each). The CDR3 is 13 amino acids. Germline-derived CDR1 and CDR2 are SQVTM and ANQGSEA. V was cut by 5 bases and J by 2 bases, with 13 bases left in between. CDR3 in amino acids: CSVYEGTTYEQYF. The CDR3 nucleotides are TGCAGCGTTTACGAGGGGACCACCTACGAGCAGTACTTC.

This clonotype was counted only a few times. The chain has TRBV7-6 and TRBJ2-2; maybe TRBD1 (5 bases). This CDR3 has 19 residues. CDR1 is SGHVS and CDR2 is FNYEAQ in the germline V gene. V dropped 0 bases and J dropped 4 bases, with 21 bases sitting between them. The CDR3 coding sequence is TGTGCCAGCAGCTTAGCGAAGGCAGTGTTGACAGATACCACCGGGGAGCTGTTTTTT. It yields the protein CASSLAKAVLTDTTGELFF.

This clonotype was seen only once. The chain carries TRBV7-2 and TRBJ2-3, with TRBD1 as a possible D gene (5 bases). Trimming stripped 5 bases from V and 2 bases from J, with 17 bases between. Germline V gene sequence: CDR1 SGHTA, CDR2 FQGNSA. The CDR3 has 16 amino acids. CDR3 region: CASSPQAGSYTDTQYF. CDR3 DNA: TGTGCCAGCAGCCCCCAGGCAGGGTCCTACACAGATACGCAGTATTTT.

This clonotype was counted only a few times. This chain joins TRBV15 and TRBJ1-2; possible D gene TRBD1, 5 bases. CDR3 size: 14 residues. Germline V gives CDR1 LNHNV, CDR2 YYDKDF (reference sequence). Trimming pared 0 bases from V and 4 bases from J, leaving 9 bases between. As DNA, the CDR3 is TGTGCCACCAGCAGAGATTCAGGGCCCTATGGCTACACCTTC. Translating gives CATSRDSGPYGYTF.

The genes are TRBV11-2 and TRBJ2-5; 16 bases map to TRBD2. The DNA end lines up better with TRBJ2-1; the J call may be wrong. From germline, CDR1 is SGHAT and CDR2 FQNNGV. The length of the CDR3 is 20 residues. The CDR3 spells CASSLYRGTSGRVYNNEQFF. The CDR3 DNA follows: TGTGCCAGCAGCTTATACCGGGGGACTAGCGGGAGGGTTTACAACAATGAGCAGTTCTTC.